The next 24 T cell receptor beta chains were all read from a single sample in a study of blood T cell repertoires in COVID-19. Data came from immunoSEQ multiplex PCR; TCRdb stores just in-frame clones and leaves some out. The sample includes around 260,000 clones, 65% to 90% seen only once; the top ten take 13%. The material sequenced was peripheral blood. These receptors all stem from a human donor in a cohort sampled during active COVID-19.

The CDR3 DNA sequence: TGTGCCAGCAGCCCTCCTAGCCCCCTTTCCTACGAGCAGTACTTC. Translation: CASSPPSPLSYEQYF. The chain combines TRBV7-9 with TRBJ2-7, with D tentatively TRBD2 (5 bases). Per germline, CDR1 SEHNR and CDR2 FQNEAQ (reference sequence). This CDR3 is built from 15 residues. Trimming left V 5 bases short and J 1 base short, with 15 bases between.

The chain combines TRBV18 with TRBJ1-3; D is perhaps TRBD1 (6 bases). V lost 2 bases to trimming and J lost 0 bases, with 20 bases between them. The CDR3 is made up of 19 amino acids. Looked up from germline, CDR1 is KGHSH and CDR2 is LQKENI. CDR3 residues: CASSPGWLARGASGNTIYF. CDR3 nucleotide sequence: TGTGCCAGCTCACCAGGGTGGCTGGCCCGGGGGGCCTCTGGAAACACCATATATTTT.

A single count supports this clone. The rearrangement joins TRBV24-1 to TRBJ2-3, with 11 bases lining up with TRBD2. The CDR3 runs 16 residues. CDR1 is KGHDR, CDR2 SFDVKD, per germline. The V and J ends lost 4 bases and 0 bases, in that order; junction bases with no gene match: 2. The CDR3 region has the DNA TGTGCCACCAGTGACCGGACTAGCGGGAGCACAGATACGCAGTATTTT. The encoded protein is CATSDRTSGSTDTQYF.

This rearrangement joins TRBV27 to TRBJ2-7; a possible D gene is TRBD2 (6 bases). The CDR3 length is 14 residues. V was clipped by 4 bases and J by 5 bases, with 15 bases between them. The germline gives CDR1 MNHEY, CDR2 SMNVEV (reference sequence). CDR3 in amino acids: CASSSNKGRNEQYF. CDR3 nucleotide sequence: TGTGCCAGCAGTTCCAACAAGGGGAGGAACGAGCAGTACTTC.

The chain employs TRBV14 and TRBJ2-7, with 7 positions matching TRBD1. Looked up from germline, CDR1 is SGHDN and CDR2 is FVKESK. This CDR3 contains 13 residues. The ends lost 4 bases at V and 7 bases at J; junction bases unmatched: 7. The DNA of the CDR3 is TGTGCCAGCAGCCCGACAGGGCTGAAGGAGCAGTACTTC. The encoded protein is CASSPTGLKEQYF.

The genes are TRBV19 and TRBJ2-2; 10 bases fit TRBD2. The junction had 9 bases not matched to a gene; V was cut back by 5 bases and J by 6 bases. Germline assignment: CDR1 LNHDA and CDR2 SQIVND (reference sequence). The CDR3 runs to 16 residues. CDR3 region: CASSANLAGVSGELFF. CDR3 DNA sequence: TGTGCCAGTAGTGCCAACCTAGCGGGAGTGTCCGGGGAGCTGTTTTTT.

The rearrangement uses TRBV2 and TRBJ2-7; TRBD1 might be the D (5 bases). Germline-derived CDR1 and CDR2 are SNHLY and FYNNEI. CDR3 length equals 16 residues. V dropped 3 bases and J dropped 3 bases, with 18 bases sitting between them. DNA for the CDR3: TGTGCCAGCAGTGAGGATGGGGCAGGGATCCTCTACGAGCAGTACTTC. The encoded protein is CASSEDGAGILYEQYF. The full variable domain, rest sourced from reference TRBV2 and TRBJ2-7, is EPEVTQTPSHQVTQMGQEVILRCVPISNHLYFYWYRQILGQKVEFLVSFYNNEISEKSEIFDDQFSVERPDGSNFTLKIRSTKLEDSAMYFCASSEDGAGILYEQYFGPGTRLTVT.

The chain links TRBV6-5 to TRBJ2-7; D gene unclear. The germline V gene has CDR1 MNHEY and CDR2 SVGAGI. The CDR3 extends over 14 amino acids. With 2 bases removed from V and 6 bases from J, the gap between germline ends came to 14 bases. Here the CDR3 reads CASSYAGVQVEQYF. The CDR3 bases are TGTGCCAGCAGTTACGCAGGTGTGCAGGTCGAGCAGTACTTC.

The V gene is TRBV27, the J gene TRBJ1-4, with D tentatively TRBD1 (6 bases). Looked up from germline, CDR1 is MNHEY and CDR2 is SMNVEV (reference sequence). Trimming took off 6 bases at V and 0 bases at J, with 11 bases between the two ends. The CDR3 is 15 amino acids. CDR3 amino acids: CASRGGPATNEKLFF. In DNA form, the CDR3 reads TGTGCCAGCAGGGGGGGGCCCGCAACTAATGAAAAACTGTTTTTT.

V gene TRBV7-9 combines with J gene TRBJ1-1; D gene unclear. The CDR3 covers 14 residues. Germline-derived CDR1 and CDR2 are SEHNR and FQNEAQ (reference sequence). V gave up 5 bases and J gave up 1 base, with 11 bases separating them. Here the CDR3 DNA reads TGTGCCAGCAGCCCAGAGGTGGGGAACACTGAAGCTTTCTTT. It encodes CASSPEVGNTEAFF. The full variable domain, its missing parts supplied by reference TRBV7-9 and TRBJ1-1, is DTGVSQNPRHKITKRGQNVTFRCDPISEHNRLYWYRQTLGQGPEFLTYFQNEAQLEKSRLLSDRFSAERPKGSFSTLEIQRTEQGDSAMYLCASSPEVGNTEAFFGQGTRLTVV.

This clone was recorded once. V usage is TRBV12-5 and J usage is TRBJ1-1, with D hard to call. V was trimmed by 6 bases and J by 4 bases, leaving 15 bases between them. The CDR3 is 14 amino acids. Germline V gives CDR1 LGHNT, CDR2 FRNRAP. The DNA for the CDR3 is TGTGCTAGTGGACCGTCAGGAGGCGGCACTGAAGCTTTCTTT. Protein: CASGPSGGGTEAFF.

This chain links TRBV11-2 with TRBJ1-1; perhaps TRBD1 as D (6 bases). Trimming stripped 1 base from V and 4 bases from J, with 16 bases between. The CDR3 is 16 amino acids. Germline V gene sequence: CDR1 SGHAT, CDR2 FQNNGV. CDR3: CASSLGIMGRGTEAFF. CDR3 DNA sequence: TGTGCCAGCAGCTTAGGGATAATGGGCAGGGGCACTGAAGCTTTCTTT.

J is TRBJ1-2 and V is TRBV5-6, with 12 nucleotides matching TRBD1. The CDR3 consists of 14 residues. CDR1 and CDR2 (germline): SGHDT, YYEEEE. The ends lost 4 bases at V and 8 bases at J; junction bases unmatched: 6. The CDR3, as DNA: TGTGCCAGCAGCCTGGGACAGGGGGCAGCCGGCTACACCTTC. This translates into CASSLGQGAAGYTF. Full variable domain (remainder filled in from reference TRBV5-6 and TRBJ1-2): DAGVTQSPTHLIKTRGQQVTLRCSPKSGHDTVSWYQQALGQGPQFIFQYYEEEERQRGNFPDRFSGHQFPNYSSELNVNALLLGDSALYLCASSLGQGAAGYTFGSGTRLTVV.

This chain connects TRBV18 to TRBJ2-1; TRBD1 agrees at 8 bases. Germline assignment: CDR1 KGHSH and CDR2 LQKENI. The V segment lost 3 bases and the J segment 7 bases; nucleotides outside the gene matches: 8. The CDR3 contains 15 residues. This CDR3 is CASSPPGGPQNEQFF. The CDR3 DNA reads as TGTGCCAGCTCACCGCCAGGGGGCCCCCAGAATGAGCAGTTCTTC.

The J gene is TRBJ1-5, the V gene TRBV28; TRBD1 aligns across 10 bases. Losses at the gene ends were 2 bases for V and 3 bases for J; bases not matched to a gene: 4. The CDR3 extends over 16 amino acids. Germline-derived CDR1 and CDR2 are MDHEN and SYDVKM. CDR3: CASSLGTGEYNQPQHF. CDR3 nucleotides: TGTGCCAGCAGTTTAGGGACAGGGGAATACAATCAGCCCCAGCATTTT.

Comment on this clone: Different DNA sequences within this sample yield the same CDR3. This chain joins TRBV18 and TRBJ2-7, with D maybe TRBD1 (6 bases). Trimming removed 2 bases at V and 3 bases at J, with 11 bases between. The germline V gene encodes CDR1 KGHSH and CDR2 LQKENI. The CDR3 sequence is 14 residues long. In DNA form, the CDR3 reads TGTGCCAGCTCACCATTTGACAGGAGCTACGAGCAGTACTTC. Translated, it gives CASSPFDRSYEQYF.

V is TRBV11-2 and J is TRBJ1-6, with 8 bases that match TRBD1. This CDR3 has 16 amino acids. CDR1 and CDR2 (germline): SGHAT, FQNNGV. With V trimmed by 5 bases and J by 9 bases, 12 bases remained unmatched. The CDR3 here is CASSVLTGGKGSPLHF. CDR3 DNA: TGTGCCAGCAGCGTCCTTACAGGGGGTAAGGGTTCACCCCTCCACTTT. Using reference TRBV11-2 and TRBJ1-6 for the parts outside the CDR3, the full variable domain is EAGVAQSPRYKIIEKRQSVAFWCNPISGHATLYWYQQILGQGPKLLIQFQNNGVVDDSQLPKDRFSAERLKGVDSTLKIQPAKLEDSAVYLCASSVLTGGKGSPLHFGNGTRLTVT.

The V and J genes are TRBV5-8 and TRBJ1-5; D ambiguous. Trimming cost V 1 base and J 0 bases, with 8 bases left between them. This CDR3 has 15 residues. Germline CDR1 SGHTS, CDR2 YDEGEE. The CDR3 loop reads CASSLRGYSNQPQHF. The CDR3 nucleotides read TGTGCCAGCAGCTTGCGGGGTTATAGCAATCAGCCCCAGCATTTT.

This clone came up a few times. The CDR3 spells CASSQGTSGIETQYF. The CDR3 DNA sequence: TGTGCCAGCAGCCAAGGGACTAGCGGGATAGAGACCCAGTACTTC. The chain combines TRBV4-2 with TRBJ2-5; 12 nucleotides agree with TRBD2. Germline V gives CDR1 LGHNA, CDR2 YNFKEQ. The CDR3 is made up of 15 amino acids. V lost 1 base to trimming and J lost 4 bases; unmatched junction nucleotides: 1.

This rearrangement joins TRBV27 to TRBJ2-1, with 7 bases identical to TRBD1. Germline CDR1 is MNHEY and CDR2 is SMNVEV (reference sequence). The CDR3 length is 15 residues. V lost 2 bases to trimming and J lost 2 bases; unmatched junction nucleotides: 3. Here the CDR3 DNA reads TGTGCCAGCAGTTTAGTGGGACAGACCTACAATGAGCAGTTCTTC. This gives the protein CASSLVGQTYNEQFF.

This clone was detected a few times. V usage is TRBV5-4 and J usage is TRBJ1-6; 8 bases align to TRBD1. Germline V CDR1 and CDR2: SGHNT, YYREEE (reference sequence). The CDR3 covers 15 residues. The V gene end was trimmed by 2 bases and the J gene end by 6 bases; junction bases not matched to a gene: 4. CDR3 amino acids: CASSFRTGGNSPLHF. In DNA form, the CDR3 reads TGTGCCAGCAGCTTTCGTACAGGGGGTAATTCACCCCTCCACTTT.

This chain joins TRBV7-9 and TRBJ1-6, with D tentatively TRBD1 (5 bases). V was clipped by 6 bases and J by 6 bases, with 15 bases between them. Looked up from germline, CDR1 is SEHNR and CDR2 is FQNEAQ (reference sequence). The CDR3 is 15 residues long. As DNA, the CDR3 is TGTGCCAGCAGTAGCAGCGGGACTCTTAATTCACCCCTCCACTTT. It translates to CASSSSGTLNSPLHF.

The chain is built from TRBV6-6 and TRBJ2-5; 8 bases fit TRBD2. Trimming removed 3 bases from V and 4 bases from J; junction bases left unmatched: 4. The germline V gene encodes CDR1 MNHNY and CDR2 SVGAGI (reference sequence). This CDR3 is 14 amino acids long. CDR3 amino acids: CASSYPGGGETQYF. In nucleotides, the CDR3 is TGTGCCAGCAGTTATCCGGGAGGGGGAGAGACCCAGTACTTC.

CDR3 sequence: CASRRLAGGSGEQYF. The CDR3 DNA follows: TGTGCCAGCAGGCGACTAGCGGGAGGATCGGGCGAGCAGTACTTC. The V call is TRBV6-5, the J call TRBJ2-7, with 13 positions matching TRBD2. Per the germline V gene, CDR1 is MNHEY and CDR2 is SVGAGI. CDR3 size: 15 residues. V lost 6 bases and J lost 6; bases outside the gene matches: 8.